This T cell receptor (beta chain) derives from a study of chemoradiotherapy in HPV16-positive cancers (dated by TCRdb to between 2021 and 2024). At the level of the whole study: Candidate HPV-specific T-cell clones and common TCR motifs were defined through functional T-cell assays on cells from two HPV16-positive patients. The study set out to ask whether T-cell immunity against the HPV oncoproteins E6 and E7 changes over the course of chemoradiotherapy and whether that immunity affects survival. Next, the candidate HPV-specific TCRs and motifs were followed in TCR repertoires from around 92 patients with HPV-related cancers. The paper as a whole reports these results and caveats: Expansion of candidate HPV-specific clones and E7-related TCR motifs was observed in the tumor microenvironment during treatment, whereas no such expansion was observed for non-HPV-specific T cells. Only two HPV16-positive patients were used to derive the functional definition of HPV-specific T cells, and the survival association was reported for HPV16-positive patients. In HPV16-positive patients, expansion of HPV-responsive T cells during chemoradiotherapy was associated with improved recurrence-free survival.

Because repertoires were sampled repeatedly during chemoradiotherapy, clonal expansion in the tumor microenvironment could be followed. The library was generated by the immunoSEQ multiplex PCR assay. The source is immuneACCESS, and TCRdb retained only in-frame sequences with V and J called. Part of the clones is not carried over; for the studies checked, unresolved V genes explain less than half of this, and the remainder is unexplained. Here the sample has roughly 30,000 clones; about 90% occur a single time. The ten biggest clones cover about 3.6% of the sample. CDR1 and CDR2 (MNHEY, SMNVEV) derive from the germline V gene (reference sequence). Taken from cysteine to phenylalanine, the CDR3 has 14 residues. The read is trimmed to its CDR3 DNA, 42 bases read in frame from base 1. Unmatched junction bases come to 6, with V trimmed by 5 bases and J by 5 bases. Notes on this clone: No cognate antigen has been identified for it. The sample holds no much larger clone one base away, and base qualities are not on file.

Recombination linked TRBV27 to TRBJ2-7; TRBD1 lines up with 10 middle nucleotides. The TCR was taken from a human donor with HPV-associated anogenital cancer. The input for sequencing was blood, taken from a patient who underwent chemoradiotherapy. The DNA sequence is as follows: TGTGCCAGCAGTGTGGGACAGGGGATCGACGAGCAGTACTTC. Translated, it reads CASSVGQGIDEQYF.